The T cell receptor (beta chain) described here comes from a study of blood T cells in healthy people across ages. Study results and caveats: In the absence of known donor CMV status, changes in expanded clonotypes were possibly confounded.

CDR3 size: 15 residues. V lost 5 bases and J 10 bases, leaving 21 bases between the germline ends. CDR1 is SEHNR, CDR2 FQNEAQ, per germline (reference sequence). A second PCR, run for roughly 7 to 11 cycles, used a sample-barcoded 5' primer plus a J-beta primer mix. TCRdb itself ran the 5' RACE reads through MiXCR, one entry per CDR3 protein. The profile covers more than 900,000 distinct CDR3 sequences, with just under 30% appearing a single time and 10% to 13% taken by the ten largest. Comments on this clonotype: The antigen remains unidentified.

Per sample, no less than 5.5 micrograms of total RNA were extracted. A further study also used this sample, focusing on T cells of mothers and their children. That paper adds: Three healthy Caucasian mothers and their six children were the donors. Every mother supplied over 8 million TCR beta CDR3 reads and every child a few million.

The rearrangement joins TRBV7-9 to TRBJ2-1; D may match TRBD1 or TRBD2 (5 bases each). This receptor was obtained from a woman in her thirties or forties in good health. The sequencing sample was made of blood. The CDR3 spells CASSQALTGRGEQFF. The CDR3 DNA sequence: TGTGCCAGCAGCCAGGCCTTGACGGGGCGAGGAGAGCAGTTCTTC.